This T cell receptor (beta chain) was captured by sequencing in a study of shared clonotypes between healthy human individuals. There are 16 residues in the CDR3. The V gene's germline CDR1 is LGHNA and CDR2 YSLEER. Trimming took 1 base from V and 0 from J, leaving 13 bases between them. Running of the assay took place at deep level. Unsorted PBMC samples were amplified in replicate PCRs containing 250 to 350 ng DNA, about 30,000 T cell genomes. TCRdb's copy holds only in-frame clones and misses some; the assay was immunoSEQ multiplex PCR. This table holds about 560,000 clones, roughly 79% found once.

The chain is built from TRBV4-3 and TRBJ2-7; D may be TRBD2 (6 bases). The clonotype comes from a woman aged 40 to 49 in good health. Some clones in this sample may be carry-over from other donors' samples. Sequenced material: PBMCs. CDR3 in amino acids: CASSQVWGVPSYEQYF. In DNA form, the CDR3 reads TGCGCCAGCAGCCAAGTGTGGGGGGTCCCCTCCTACGAGCAGTACTTC.